Given below is one TCR beta chain in context. What it binds is not known. This sample was included in a study of graft-versus-host responses after intestinal transplantation. Study findings and constraints: Recipient bone marrow held GvH clones, some seen earlier in ileum or blood.

Data came from immunoSEQ multiplex PCR; TCRdb stores just in-frame clones and leaves some out. The table lists tens of thousands of clones, nearly 95% of them singletons. CDR3 size: 15 residues. Germline CDR1 and CDR2: MDHEN and SYDVKM. Trimming took off 3 bases at V and 2 bases at J, with 11 bases between the two ends. The rearrangement uses TRBV28 and TRBJ2-1; no reliable D call. The material sequenced was unstimulated CD4+ T cells sorted from spleen or lymph node cells, taken before transplant. The receptor was derived from a human donor who was the organ donor for an intestinal transplant. CDR3 loop: CASSLVVGTYNEQFF. The DNA of the CDR3 is TGTGCCAGCAGTTTGGTGGTGGGAACCTACAATGAGCAGTTCTTC.